This is a list of T cell receptor beta chains from one sample in a study of vaccination and CD4 T cells after COVID-19. TCRdb reprocessed the PCR reads via MiXCR and lists one record per CDR3 protein. The profile shows 3,500 to 4,500 distinct CDR3 sequences, over 15% of them singletons. Their antigens remain unidentified. Sequenced: CD4+ T cells from blood, cultured in vitro. The receptor source for this set is a human donor who had recovered from COVID-19. CDR3s include the opening cysteine and the closing phenylalanine or tryptophan. A D gene is named only where the DNA matches it firmly. Size tells how often a clone was seen (once, few, many) or the class of an expanded clone, and some rows leave it out.

D gene: NA
V gene: TRBV5-6
clone size: NA
J gene: TRBJ1-5
CDR3 length: 14
CDR3 protein: CASSWMGKNQPQHF
CDR3 DNA: TGTGCCAGCAGCTGGATGGGGAAGAATCAGCCCCAGCATTTT

D gene: NA
V gene: TRBV19
clone size: NA
J gene: TRBJ1-6
CDR3 length: 14
CDR3 protein: CASSFRQDNSPLHF
CDR3 DNA: TGTGCCAGTAGCTTTAGACAGGATAATTCACCCCTCCACTTT

D gene: TRBD2
V gene: TRBV15
clone size: NA
J gene: TRBJ2-1
CDR3 length: 17
CDR3 protein: CATSRELLAGGQETQFF
CDR3 DNA: TGTGCCACCAGCAGAGAATTGCTAGCGGGGGGGCAAGAAACGCAGTTCTTC

D gene: TRBD2
V gene: TRBV15
clone size: few
J gene: TRBJ2-2
CDR3 length: 15
CDR3 protein: CATSRVTSGAGELFF
CDR3 DNA: TGTGCCACCAGCAGAGTGACTAGCGGGGCCGGGGAGCTGTTTTTT

D gene: TRBD2
V gene: TRBV30
clone size: NA
J gene: TRBJ2-1
CDR3 length: 13
CDR3 protein: CAWSAGGPGEQFF
CDR3 DNA: TGTGCCTGGAGTGCGGGGGGGCCGGGTGAGCAGTTCTTC

D gene: NA
V gene: TRBV20-1
clone size: NA
J gene: TRBJ2-5
CDR3 length: 13
CDR3 protein: CSARFWGRETQYF
CDR3 DNA: TGCAGTGCTAGGTTTTGGGGGCGAGAGACCCAGTACTTC

D gene: TRBD2
V gene: TRBV30
clone size: NA
J gene: TRBJ2-3
CDR3 length: 18
CDR3 protein: CAWSVPRLAGGPTDTQYF
CDR3 DNA: TGTGCCTGGAGTGTACCCCGACTAGCGGGGGGGCCGACAGATACGCAGTATTTT

D gene: NA
V gene: TRBV19
clone size: few
J gene: TRBJ1-5
CDR3 length: 14
CDR3 protein: CATRGVLGNQPQHF
CDR3 DNA: TGTGCCACCCGAGGGGTCCTAGGCAATCAGCCCCAGCATTTT

D gene: TRBD2
V gene: TRBV6-1
clone size: few
J gene: TRBJ2-5
CDR3 length: 15
CDR3 protein: CASSEGLAGAETQYF
CDR3 DNA: TGTGCCAGCAGTGAAGGACTAGCGGGGGCAGAGACCCAGTACTTC

D gene: TRBD1
V gene: TRBV6-1
clone size: medium-sized
J gene: TRBJ1-5
CDR3 length: 12
CDR3 protein: CASSEPPTGNHF
CDR3 DNA: TGTGCCAGCAGTGAACCTCCGACAGGGAACCATTTT

D gene: TRBD2
V gene: TRBV19
clone size: NA
J gene: TRBJ2-1
CDR3 length: 16
CDR3 protein: CASRAASGGHYNEQFF
CDR3 DNA: TGTGCCAGTAGGGCCGCTAGCGGGGGGCACTACAATGAGCAGTTCTTC

D gene: TRBD1
V gene: TRBV20-1
clone size: NA
J gene: TRBJ2-5
CDR3 length: 12
CDR3 protein: CSAPQGAETQYF
CDR3 DNA: TGCAGTGCCCCTCAGGGGGCAGAGACCCAGTACTTC

D gene: TRBD1
V gene: TRBV3-1
clone size: NA
J gene: TRBJ2-2
CDR3 length: 18
CDR3 protein: CASSYTHPGTGVPGELFF
CDR3 DNA: TGTGCCAGCAGTTACACTCACCCCGGGACAGGGGTCCCCGGGGAGCTGTTTTTT

D gene: NA
V gene: TRBV2
clone size: NA
J gene: TRBJ2-1
CDR3 length: 16
CDR3 protein: CASSEDQGSSLGEQFF
CDR3 DNA: TGTGCCAGCAGTGAAGACCAGGGTAGCTCCCTGGGTGAGCAGTTCTTC

D gene: NA
V gene: TRBV5-1
clone size: NA
J gene: TRBJ2-2
CDR3 length: 12
CDR3 protein: CASSLETGELFF
CDR3 DNA: TGCGCCAGCAGCTTGGAGACCGGGGAGCTGTTTTTT

D gene: TRBD2
V gene: TRBV5-1
clone size: NA
J gene: TRBJ2-7
CDR3 length: 15
CDR3 protein: CASSPRTSGGYEQYF
CDR3 DNA: TGCGCCAGCAGCCCCAGGACTAGCGGGGGCTACGAGCAGTACTTC

D gene: NA
V gene: TRBV5-1
clone size: NA
J gene: TRBJ2-7
CDR3 length: 15
CDR3 protein: CASSLEFGSSYEQYF
CDR3 DNA: TGCGCCAGCAGCTTGGAGTTTGGGAGCTCCTACGAGCAGTACTTC

D gene: NA
V gene: TRBV20-1
clone size: NA
J gene: TRBJ1-5
CDR3 length: 14
CDR3 protein: CSARDEQWNQPQHF
CDR3 DNA: TGCAGTGCTAGAGATGAACAGTGGAATCAGCCCCAGCATTTT

D gene: NA
V gene: TRBV20-1
clone size: large
J gene: TRBJ2-2
CDR3 length: 14
CDR3 protein: CSARLGGLTGELFF
CDR3 DNA: TGCAGTGCTAGACTGGGGGGCCTAACCGGGGAGCTGTTTTTT

D gene: NA
V gene: TRBV20-1
clone size: medium-sized
J gene: TRBJ2-3
CDR3 length: 15
CDR3 protein: CSARDRRGWTDTQYF
CDR3 DNA: TGCAGTGCTAGAGATCGAAGGGGGTGGACAGATACGCAGTATTTT

D gene: TRBD2
V gene: TRBV11-2
clone size: NA
J gene: TRBJ2-1
CDR3 length: 17
CDR3 protein: CASSPYASGGLGDEQFF
CDR3 DNA: TGTGCCAGCAGCCCTTATGCCAGCGGGGGTTTAGGTGATGAGCAGTTCTTC

D gene: NA
V gene: TRBV27
clone size: medium-sized
J gene: TRBJ1-5
CDR3 length: 16
CDR3 protein: CASTQRERQGNQPQHF
CDR3 DNA: TGTGCCAGCACCCAAAGGGAACGGCAGGGTAATCAGCCCCAGCATTTT

D gene: TRBD1
V gene: TRBV29-1
clone size: NA
J gene: TRBJ1-1
CDR3 length: 12
CDR3 protein: CSVQTGGTEAFF
CDR3 DNA: TGCAGCGTTCAGACAGGGGGAACTGAAGCTTTCTTT

D gene: NA
V gene: TRBV20-1
clone size: large
J gene: TRBJ2-5
CDR3 length: 12
CDR3 protein: CSVRVSQETQYF
CDR3 DNA: TGCAGCGTCAGGGTGAGCCAAGAGACCCAGTACTTC

D gene: TRBD1
V gene: TRBV19
clone size: NA
J gene: TRBJ2-6
CDR3 length: 17
CDR3 protein: CASSSIGTGLGANVLTF
CDR3 DNA: TGTGCCAGTAGTAGCATCGGGACAGGGTTAGGGGCCAACGTCCTGACTTTC